There are a few counts of the clone carrying this T cell receptor beta chain. As yet, its antigen is unknown. This entry comes from a study of blood T cells in healthy people across ages. Caucasian individuals from Russia who were healthy and aged roughly 6 to 95 acted as donors. Study results and caveats: Strong correlation was found linking TCR beta diversity to naive T cell percentage.

Germline V lookup: CDR1 ENHRY, CDR2 SYGVKD. Trimming stripped 6 bases from V and 2 bases from J, with 6 bases between. This CDR3 comprises 12 residues. The authors ran a second PCR of about 7 to 11 cycles using a sample-barcoded 5' primer and a J-beta primer mix. MiXCR was run by TCRdb on the 5' RACE reads, yielding one entry per CDR3 protein. The table records around 1,000,000 distinct CDR3 sequences, under 30% of them present only once. These data also featured in a second study, about T cells of mothers and their children. From that study: A few healthy Caucasian mothers and their six children were the donors. Some 2.7 million TCR beta reads per child versus over 8.5 million per mother.

The clonotype was recovered from a girl aged 2 to 10 in good health. The material sequenced was blood. This chain links TRBV10-3 with TRBJ2-3; D is unclear. CDR3 coding DNA: TGTGCCATCAGCTCAAACACAGATACGCAGTATTTT. Translated, it gives CAISSNTDTQYF.